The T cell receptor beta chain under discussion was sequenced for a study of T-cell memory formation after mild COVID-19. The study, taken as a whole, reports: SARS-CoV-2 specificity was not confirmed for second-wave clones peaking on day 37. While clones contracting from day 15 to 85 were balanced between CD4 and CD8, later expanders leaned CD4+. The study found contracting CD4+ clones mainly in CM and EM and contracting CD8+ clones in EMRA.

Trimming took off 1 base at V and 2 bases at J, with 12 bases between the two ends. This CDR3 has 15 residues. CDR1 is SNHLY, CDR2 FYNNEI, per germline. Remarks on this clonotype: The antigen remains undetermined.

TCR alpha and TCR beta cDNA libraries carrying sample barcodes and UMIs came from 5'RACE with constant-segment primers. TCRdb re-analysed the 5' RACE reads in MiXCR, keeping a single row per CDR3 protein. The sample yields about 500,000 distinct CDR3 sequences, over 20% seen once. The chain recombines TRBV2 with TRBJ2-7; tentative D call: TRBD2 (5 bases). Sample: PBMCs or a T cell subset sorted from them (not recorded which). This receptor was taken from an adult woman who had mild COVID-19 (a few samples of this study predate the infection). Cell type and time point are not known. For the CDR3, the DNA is TGTGCCAGCAGTGAAGTCGGAGAGCGGACCTACGAGCAGTACTTC. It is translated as CASSEVGERTYEQYF.